Detailed here is one T cell receptor (beta chain). This record belongs to a study of blood T cell repertoires in COVID-19. Across the whole study: The study drew acute and convalescent COVID-19 samples from the United States, Italy and Spain.

Trimming shortened V by 0 bases and J by 0 bases, and 10 bases separated the two germline ends. This CDR3 is built from 16 residues. Germline loops: CDR1 SGHKS, CDR2 YYEKEE (reference sequence). Generated by immunoSEQ multiplex PCR, the TCRdb table keeps only in-frame clones and is missing some. The table shows about 50,000 clones, with less than 90% occurring only once. The gene calls are TRBV5-5 and TRBJ1-3, with unresolved D. The TCR was taken from a human donor in a cohort sampled during active COVID-19. Sample: peripheral blood. The CDR3, as DNA: TGTGCCAGCAGCTTGGACAGCCTTTACTCTGGAAACACCATATATTTT. Residues: CASSLDSLYSGNTIYF.